Listed below are T cell receptor beta chains from one sample, sequenced in a study of post-analysis software for immune sequencing data. TCRdb called the PCR reads again in MiXCR, with one record for every CDR3 protein. The sample contains roughly 540,000 distinct CDR3 sequences, around 34% of which appear only once. The specimen was blood. The origin of the receptors is a girl aged 2 to 17 with multiple sclerosis. Both conserved end residues are part of each CDR3. Fields, in order: V gene, clone size, CDR3 protein. Clone size is given for some rows only: seen once, a few or many times, or a class if the clone is expanded.

V: TRBV20-1
size: NA
CDR3: CSARDPTGLNSPLHF

V: TRBV12-3/TRBV12-4
size: once
CDR3: CASSDWDRQYLFF

V: TRBV7-2
size: NA
CDR3: CASSQIRDGYEQYF

V: TRBV29-1
size: once
CDR3: CSVEQDSNYEQYF

V: TRBV28
size: NA
CDR3: CASSIDRGQETQYF

V: TRBV2
size: NA
CDR3: CVSSEERPYEQYF

V: TRBV7-3
size: few
CDR3: CASSPGTLLNGYTF

V: TRBV6-5
size: NA
CDR3: CASSRGADTDTQYF

V: TRBV7-9
size: few
CDR3: CASSGKGRYEQYF

V: TRBV20-1
size: NA
CDR3: CSARDRGRAYNEQFF

V: TRBV20-1
size: few
CDR3: CSAYGTSGVRDTQYF

V: TRBV6-5
size: NA
CDR3: CAGSPDSFEGYTF

V: TRBV18
size: few
CDR3: CASSPTGLADTQYF

V: TRBV2
size: NA
CDR3: CASSEGGTGETQYF

V: TRBV6-6
size: few
CDR3: CASSYPRGTYNSPLHF

V: TRBV6-7
size: few
CDR3: CASSYRVVPGDTQYF

V: TRBV4-1
size: NA
CDR3: CASCPRGGSTDTQYF

V: TRBV6-6
size: few
CDR3: CASSSRERTDTQYF

V: TRBV10-3
size: few
CDR3: CAIRAGSSYEQYF

V: TRBV20-1
size: NA
CDR3: CSADQFGTSGGNGQFF

V: TRBV20-1
size: NA
CDR3: CSATDRFFSSPLHF

V: TRBV10-3
size: NA
CDR3: CAISESSGVEETQYF

V: TRBV7-2
size: few
CDR3: CASSSGLITDTQYF

V: TRBV4-1
size: NA
CDR3: CASSQDSGNYEQYF

V: TRBV5-1
size: NA
CDR3: CASSLGGGTTYNEQFF

V: TRBV7-9
size: NA
CDR3: CASSSTAGGRNTEAFF

V: TRBV7-8
size: few
CDR3: CASSHTRLRGPQYF

V: TRBV6-1
size: NA
CDR3: CASTEGPRTGSYEQYF

V: TRBV12-3/TRBV12-4
size: NA
CDR3: CASSTTNWDTEAFF

V: TRBV5-1
size: few
CDR3: CASSPSGGASKTQYF

V: TRBV4-1
size: few
CDR3: CASSQTGGAGELFF

V: TRBV7-9
size: NA
CDR3: CASSLARTGMGYEQYF

V: TRBV6-6
size: NA
CDR3: CASSLGQNSNQPQHF

V: TRBV20-1
size: NA
CDR3: CSARGDSTDTQYF

V: TRBV6-5
size: NA
CDR3: CASSYFSNFLQGAYNEQYF

V: TRBV6-5
size: NA
CDR3: CASETGGHYTEAFF

V: TRBV29-1
size: NA
CDR3: CSVARGGNTDTQYF

V: TRBV25-1
size: few
CDR3: CASSPNPGASSEAFF

V: TRBV12-3/TRBV12-4
size: few
CDR3: CASTRTNEKLFF

V: TRBV4-2
size: NA
CDR3: CASSQDDSKDQPQHF

V: TRBV5-1
size: NA
CDR3: CASSPGPGKETQYF

V: TRBV19
size: NA
CDR3: CASSIPTGSLTDTQYF

V: TRBV13
size: NA
CDR3: CTSSSTIPPGTSVMTDTQYF

V: TRBV6-6
size: once
CDR3: CATSVGSSYEQYF

V: TRBV6-1
size: few
CDR3: CASGKFMGQGTDTQYF

V: TRBV6-5
size: many
CDR3: CASRTGTQTDEQYF

V: TRBV29-1
size: NA
CDR3: CSVEVLDTQYF